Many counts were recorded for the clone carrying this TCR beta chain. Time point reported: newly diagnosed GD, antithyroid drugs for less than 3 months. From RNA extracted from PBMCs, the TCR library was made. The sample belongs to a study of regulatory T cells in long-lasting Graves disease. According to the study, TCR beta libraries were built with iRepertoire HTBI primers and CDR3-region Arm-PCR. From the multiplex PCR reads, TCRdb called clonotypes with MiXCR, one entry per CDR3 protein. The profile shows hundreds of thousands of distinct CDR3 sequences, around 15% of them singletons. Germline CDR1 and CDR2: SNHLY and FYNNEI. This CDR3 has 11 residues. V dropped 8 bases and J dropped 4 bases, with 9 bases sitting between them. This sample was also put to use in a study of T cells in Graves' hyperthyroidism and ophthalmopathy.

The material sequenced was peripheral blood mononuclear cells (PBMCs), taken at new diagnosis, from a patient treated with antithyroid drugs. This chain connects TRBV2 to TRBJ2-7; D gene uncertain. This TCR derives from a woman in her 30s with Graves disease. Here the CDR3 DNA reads TGTGCCAGCGGCTCGGGTTACGAGCAGTACTTC. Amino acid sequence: CASGSGYEQYF.